These T cell receptor beta chains were read from a single sample in a study of metastatic and nonmetastatic thyroid tumors. TCRdb ran MiXCR on the PCR reads. This sample has tens of thousands of clones, with approximately 19% found just once. The sample taken for sequencing was blood. These receptors all stem from a female donor with papillary thyroid cancer or a benign thyroid nodule (not recorded which). Some clones in this sample may be carry-over from other donors' samples. Both conserved end residues are part of each CDR3. A D gene is named only where the DNA matches it firmly. Clone size is stated in some rows and not others, as once, few, many or a class when expanded.

cdr3_nt cdr3_aa d_call clone_size j_call v_call
TGTGCCAGCAGGACTAGCGGGGGGGATGAGCAGTTCTTC CASRTSGGDEQFF TRBD2 . TRBJ2-1 TRBV6-2/TRBV6-3
TGCAGTGCTAGAGGCGGGGGAAGCGGGGCCTACGAGCAGTACTTC CSARGGGSGAYEQYF TRBD2 many TRBJ2-7 TRBV20-1
TGTGCCAGTAGTACGGGACCCAACACAGATACGCAGTATTTT CASSTGPNTDTQYF . many TRBJ2-3 TRBV19
TGTGCCAGTAGGTTTATTCGGGACGCCGGGGCCAACGTCCTGACTTTC CASRFIRDAGANVLTF . . TRBJ2-6 TRBV19
TGTGCCAGCAGCTTTAGGGACAGACTGATGAACACTGAAGCTTTCTTT CASSFRDRLMNTEAFF TRBD1 many TRBJ1-1 TRBV7-9
TGTGCCAGCAGCTTAGTCGGGGGGGCAGACAATGAGCAGTTCTTC CASSLVGGADNEQFF TRBD2 . TRBJ2-1 TRBV11-2
TGTGCCAGCAGTTTAATCCCCGGGGAGCTGTTTTTT CASSLIPGELFF . few TRBJ2-2 TRBV12-3/TRBV12-4
TGTGCCAGCAGTGAAGCATGGGGGGATCAGCCCCAGCATTTT CASSEAWGDQPQHF . few TRBJ1-5 TRBV6-1
TGTGCCAGCAGGATAAAAGGTAAAGCGAACACCGGGGAGCTGTTTTTT CASRIKGKANTGELFF . few TRBJ2-2 TRBV6-1
TGCGCCAGCAGCAGTTGGGAAGGGGGGTCACCCCTCCACTTT CASSSWEGGSPLHF . many TRBJ1-6 TRBV5-1
TGTGCTAGTAGTAAAAGCTCTGGGGCCAACGTCCTGACTTTC CASSKSSGANVLTF . many TRBJ2-6 TRBV12-5
TGTGCCAGCAGCGGACAGGGGGTTGAAGCTTTCTTT CASSGQGVEAFF TRBD1 few TRBJ1-1 TRBV6-1
TGCAGTGCTAGGGGACAGGGGGCGCGGGAGCAGTACTTC CSARGQGAREQYF TRBD1 many TRBJ2-7 TRBV20-1
TGTGCCAGCAGCGGACAGCCATACACAGATACGCAGTATTTT CASSGQPYTDTQYF . . TRBJ2-3 TRBV6-2/TRBV6-3
TGCGCCAGCAGCTTGGTGGGGGGCCGCGCCTCTGGAAACACCATATATTTT CASSLVGGRASGNTIYF . . TRBJ1-3 TRBV5-1
TGTGCCAGCAGCCCCCCAGGGAGTACGCAGTATTTT CASSPPGSTQYF . . TRBJ2-3 TRBV28
TGTGCCAGCAGCCACTGGGACACAGATACGCAGTATTTT CASSHWDTDTQYF . many TRBJ2-3 TRBV12-3/TRBV12-4
TGCAGTGCACCTGGGGGGTCCAGCGTTGTTAATTCACCCCTCCACTTT CSAPGGSSVVNSPLHF . many TRBJ1-6 TRBV20-1
TGTGCCAGCAGCCGACTAGCGGCGGCCGAGCAGTACTTC CASSRLAAAEQYF TRBD2 few TRBJ2-7 TRBV6-2/TRBV6-3
TGTGCCAGCACTACGGCGGGACAGGGGAGGCACGGGGAGCTGTTTTTT CASTTAGQGRHGELFF TRBD1 few TRBJ2-2 TRBV6-1
TGTGCCAGCAGCTTAGACTTTACAGGGGCCGGGCAGTTCTTC CASSLDFTGAGQFF TRBD1 many TRBJ2-1 TRBV11-3
TGTGCCAGCAGTTTCCGGGAAGGGACCGGGGAGCTGTTTTTT CASSFREGTGELFF . . TRBJ2-2 TRBV27
TGTGCCAGCAGGACAGACACTCCCTTAAACACTGAAGCTTTCTTT CASRTDTPLNTEAFF . medium-sized TRBJ1-1 TRBV6-2/TRBV6-3
TGTGCCAGCAGTTTAGAGGGGATGAATCAGCCCCAGCATTTT CASSLEGMNQPQHF . many TRBJ1-5 TRBV6-1
TGTGCCAGCAGTTACGGGACTAGCGGGGGGGTCGTCAAGCAGTACTTC CASSYGTSGGVVKQYF TRBD2 many TRBJ2-7 TRBV6-2/TRBV6-3
TGTGCCAGCAGTTCCCGACCAATATCCTACGAGCAGTACTTC CASSSRPISYEQYF . medium-sized TRBJ2-7 TRBV6-2/TRBV6-3
TGCAGCGTAAACAGGGAACAGCCCCAGCATTTT CSVNREQPQHF . many TRBJ1-5 TRBV29-1
TGTGCCAGCTCACCACAAAACGGACGGACGAACACTGAAGCTTTCTTT CASSPQNGRTNTEAFF . many TRBJ1-1 TRBV18
TGTGCCAGCAGCTCAGGGTCCTTCACCTCCTACGAGCAGTACTTC CASSSGSFTSYEQYF . few TRBJ2-7 TRBV28
TGTGCCAGCAGTGAAACGGAAACAGGGGACTTCACTGAAGCTTTCTTT CASSETETGDFTEAFF TRBD1 . TRBJ1-1 TRBV2
TGCAGTGCTAGAGTGACGGGGGTGAGCTCCTATAATTCACCCCTCCACTTT CSARVTGVSSYNSPLHF . . TRBJ1-6 TRBV20-1
TGTGCCAGCAGTTACAGGTTAAGGAGCTCCTACGAGCAGTACTTC CASSYRLRSSYEQYF . few TRBJ2-7 TRBV6-6
TGCAGTGCTAGAAGACCAGCGCGGCCTAGTGAGCAGTTCTTC CSARRPARPSEQFF . . TRBJ2-1 TRBV20-1
TGTGCCAGCAGCCAAGTTGACAGCTATTCACCCCTCCACTTT CASSQVDSYSPLHF . many TRBJ1-6 TRBV3-1
TGTGCCAGCAGCTTGAGAGGGATTAGGGGAGACATTCAGTACTTC CASSLRGIRGDIQYF . many TRBJ2-4 TRBV5-5
TGTGCCAGCAGTCCCGGGTACAGTAACTATGGCTACACCTTC CASSPGYSNYGYTF . many TRBJ1-2 TRBV6-4
TGTGCCAGCAGTTCGTCGGGACTCACAGATACGCAGTATTTT CASSSSGLTDTQYF . . TRBJ2-3 TRBV28
TGCGCCAGCAGCCAAGAAAACACCGGGCCGTATTACGAGCAGTACTTC CASSQENTGPYYEQYF . . TRBJ2-7 TRBV4-3
TGTGCCAGCAGCCAAGATCCAGGGGCCTACGAGCAGTACTTC CASSQDPGAYEQYF . many TRBJ2-7 TRBV3-1
TGTGCCAGCAGTGAAATGAGAAACTATGGCTACACCTTC CASSEMRNYGYTF . few TRBJ1-2 TRBV6-1
TGTGCCAGCAGCTTAGGCTTCGAAAGCTCTGGGGCCAACGTCCTGACTTTC CASSLGFESSGANVLTF . many TRBJ2-6 TRBV7-2
TGTGCCACCAGCAGAGAGGGAAACACCATATATTTT CATSREGNTIYF . many TRBJ1-3 TRBV15
TGTGCCAGCAGCTTAAACGGCCAACGGCAAGAGACCCAGTACTTC CASSLNGQRQETQYF . many TRBJ2-5 TRBV11-3
TGCAGTGCTGGGGGACAGGGGGTATCGCTGGGCGAGCAGTACTTC CSAGGQGVSLGEQYF TRBD1 many TRBJ2-7 TRBV20-1
TGTGCCAGCAGCTCGGACCAGCGGGGGACTGAGCAGTTCTTC CASSSDQRGTEQFF TRBD2 many TRBJ2-1 TRBV7-9